The 13 T cell receptor beta chains below all came from one sample that was sequenced in a study of beta chain features in type 1 diabetes. Expressed TCRB transcripts got sequenced, as all isolated RNA was reverse transcribed. Measured with immunoSEQ multiplex PCR; TCRdb has only the in-frame clones, and not every one. The sample holds 200,000 to 250,000 clones, roughly a tenth seen once. Material for sequencing was central memory CD4+ T cells from blood. These receptor sequences come from a man between 18 and 35 years old in good health.

This clone was seen only a few times. This sequence joins TRBV9 and TRBJ2-7; D unclear. CDR3 length equals 15 residues. Trimming stripped 0 bases from V and 2 bases from J, with 12 bases between. CDR1 SGDLS and CDR2 YYNGEE come from the germline V gene. In DNA, the CDR3 is TGTGCCAGCAGCGTAGACGCAGCCCACACCTACGAGCAGTACTTC. Translating it yields CASSVDAAHTYEQYF. Full variable domain (missing parts from reference TRBV9 and TRBJ2-7): DSGVTQTPKHLITATGQRVTLRCSPRSGDLSVYWYQQSLDQGLQFLIQYYNGEERAKGNILERFSAQQFPDLHSELNLSSLELGDSALYFCASSVDAAHTYEQYFGPGTRLTVT.

The rearrangement uses TRBV25-1 and TRBJ2-4; D is unresolved. V was trimmed by 3 bases and J by 5 bases, leaving 14 bases between them. The CDR3 extends over 15 amino acids. The germline CDR1 and CDR2 sequences are MGHDK and SYGVNS. The chain's CDR3 is CASSEFLGRENIQYF. As DNA, the CDR3 is TGTGCCAGCAGTGAGTTTTTAGGCAGAGAAAACATTCAGTACTTC.

This clone appeared a few times. The CDR3 region has the DNA TGTGCCAGCAGCCCACCGGCACTCCGCTTATGGACGCAGTATTTT. It specifies CASSPPALRLWTQYF. V usage is TRBV7-2 and J usage is TRBJ2-3; no clear D gene. Germline V gives CDR1 SGHTA, CDR2 FQGNSA. The germline V and J ends were trimmed by 5 bases and 9 bases, with 21 bases remaining between them. CDR3 length: 15 amino acids.

This clone was observed a handful of times. A read error may be the cause here, since a much bigger clone is one base away. Additional DNA sequences in this sample encode the identical CDR3. V and J are TRBV19 and TRBJ2-6; 9 nucleotides match TRBD1. V trimming: 7 bases; J trimming: 4 bases; junction bases outside the gene matches: 5. Germline CDR1 is LNHDA and CDR2 is SQIVND (reference sequence). The CDR3 is 15 amino acids. CDR3 nucleotide sequence: TGTGCCAGTAACCCACAGGGGGCGGGGGCCAACGTCCTGACTTTC. It encodes CASNPQGAGANVLTF.

This clone was picked up many times. V gene TRBV4-1 combines with J gene TRBJ2-2, with 12 bases identical to TRBD2. CDR1 and CDR2 (germline): MGHRA, YSYEKL. The CDR3 covers 17 residues. The V and J ends lost 4 bases and 2 bases, in that order; junction bases with no gene match: 5. This CDR3 reads CASSPSGLAGNTGELFF. CDR3 in DNA: TGCGCCAGCAGCCCATCAGGACTAGCGGGAAACACCGGGGAGCTGTTTTTT.

This clone was counted only a few times. This chain links TRBV5-6 with TRBJ2-1; no definite D call. This CDR3 has 13 residues. Looked up from germline, CDR1 is SGHDT and CDR2 is YYEEEE. V was cut by 4 bases and J by 10 bases, with 15 bases left in between. This CDR3 reads CASSVLVFEEQFF. CDR3 coding DNA: TGTGCCAGCAGCGTGCTAGTGTTTGAGGAGCAGTTCTTC.

The chain has TRBV11-1 and TRBJ2-7; D perhaps matches TRBD2 (5 bases). The CDR3 contains 14 residues. The germline V and J ends were trimmed by 6 bases and 0 bases, with 12 bases remaining between them. Germline V gene data show CDR1 as SGHAT and CDR2 as FQDESV (reference sequence). The DNA of the CDR3 is TGTGCCAGCAGTCAGGACTTTACCTCCTACGAGCAGTACTTC. Its protein product is CASSQDFTSYEQYF. The full variable domain, completed using reference TRBV11-1 and TRBJ2-7, is EAEVAQSPRYKITEKSQAVAFWCDPISGHATLYWYRQILGQGPELLVQFQDESVVDDSQLPKDRFSAERLKGVDSTLKIQPAELGDSAMYLCASSQDFTSYEQYFGPGTRLTVT.

The V and J genes are TRBV11-3 and TRBJ2-1; TRBD1 or TRBD2 may be the D gene (5 bases each). Looked up from germline, CDR1 is SGHNT and CDR2 is YENEEA. Trimming cost V 1 base and J 2 bases, with 9 bases left between them. This CDR3 is built from 15 residues. CDR3 DNA: TGTGCCAGCAGCTTAGGTGGGACCACCTACAATGAGCAGTTCTTC. Translated, it gives CASSLGGTTYNEQFF.

Remarks on this clone: A much larger clonotype is one base distant, so this may be a read error. CDR3 nucleotide sequence: TGCGCCAGCTGTCGTGCGGGGAGTGCCAAAAACATTCAGTACTTC. As protein: CASCRAGSAKNIQYF. J is TRBJ2-4 and V is TRBV23-1; TRBD2 might be the D (6 bases). TRBV23-1 is flagged as an ORF with uncertain function. V was clipped by 8 bases and J by 1 base, with 15 bases between them. This CDR3 is 15 amino acids long.

The chain uses TRBV7-2 and TRBJ2-3, with D hard to call. Germline assignment: CDR1 SGHTA and CDR2 FQGNSA. CDR3 length equals 15 residues. Trimming pared 3 bases from V and 0 bases from J, leaving 10 bases between. CDR3 loop: CASSFQATSTDTQYF. In DNA, the CDR3 is TGTGCCAGCAGCTTTCAGGCCACTAGCACAGATACGCAGTATTTT.

The sample holds a few counts of this clone. This rearrangement joins TRBV7-3 to TRBJ2-1, with 11 nucleotides matching TRBD2. CDR3 length: 14 residues. In germline, CDR1 is SGHTA, CDR2 FQGTGA. V shed 3 bases and J 7 bases; nucleotides not matched to a gene: 2. The DNA for the CDR3 is TGTGCCAGCAGCTTGACTAGCGGGACTAATGAGCAGTTCTTC. Its translation is CASSLTSGTNEQFF.

V gene TRBV29-1 combines with J gene TRBJ2-3; 7 bases agree with TRBD1. Germline V CDR1 and CDR2: SQVTM, ANQGSEA. The trim removed 8 bases at V and 4 bases at J, leaving 9 bases unmatched. This CDR3 has 13 residues. CDR3 sequence: CSTRQGPSDTQYF. The CDR3 DNA sequence: TGCAGCACCCGACAGGGTCCCTCAGATACGCAGTATTTT.

This clone was seen more than once but under ten times. The CDR3 loop reads CAISNVGYNEQFF. As DNA, the CDR3 is TGTGCCATCAGCAACGTGGGGTACAATGAGCAGTTCTTC. This sequence joins TRBV10-3 and TRBJ2-1; D ambiguous. The CDR3 runs to 13 residues. The germline V gene encodes CDR1 ENHRY and CDR2 SYGVKD. The germline V and J ends were trimmed by 6 bases and 4 bases, with 10 bases remaining between them.